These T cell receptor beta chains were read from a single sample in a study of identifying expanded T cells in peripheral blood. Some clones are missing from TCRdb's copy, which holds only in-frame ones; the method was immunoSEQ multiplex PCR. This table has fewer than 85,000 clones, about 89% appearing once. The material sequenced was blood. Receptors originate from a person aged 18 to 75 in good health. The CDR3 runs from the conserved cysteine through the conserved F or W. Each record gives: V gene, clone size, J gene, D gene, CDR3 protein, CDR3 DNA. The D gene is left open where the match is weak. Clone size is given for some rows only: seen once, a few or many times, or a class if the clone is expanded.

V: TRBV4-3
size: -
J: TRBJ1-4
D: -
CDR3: CASSPGGAEGEKLFF
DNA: TGCGCCAGCAGCCCGGGGGGGGCAGAGGGTGAAAAACTGTTTTTT

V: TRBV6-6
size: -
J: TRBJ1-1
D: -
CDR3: CASSRAGGTEAFF
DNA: TGTGCCAGCAGCCGCGCGGGGGGCACTGAAGCTTTCTTT

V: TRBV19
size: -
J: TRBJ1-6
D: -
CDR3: CASSIDYSPLHF
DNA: TGTGCCAGTAGTATTGACTATTCACCCCTCCACTTT

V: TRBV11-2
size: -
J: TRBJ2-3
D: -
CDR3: CASSYQGSTTDTQYF
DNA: TGTGCCAGCAGCTATCAAGGCTCCACCACAGATACGCAGTATTTT

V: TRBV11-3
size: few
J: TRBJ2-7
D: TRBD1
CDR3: CASSPGTGGWEQYF
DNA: TGTGCCAGCAGCCCCGGGACAGGGGGCTGGGAGCAGTACTTC

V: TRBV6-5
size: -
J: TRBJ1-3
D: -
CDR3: CASSYSGDGTIYF
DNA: TGTGCCAGCAGTTACTCGGGGGACGGCACCATATATTTT

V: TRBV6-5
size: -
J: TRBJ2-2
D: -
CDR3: CASTLKQGNTGELFF
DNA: TGTGCCAGCACCCTGAAACAGGGGAACACCGGGGAGCTGTTTTTT

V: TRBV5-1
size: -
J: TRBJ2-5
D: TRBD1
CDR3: CASSLEGQGALETQYF
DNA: TGCGCCAGCAGCTTGGAAGGACAGGGGGCATTGGAGACCCAGTACTTC

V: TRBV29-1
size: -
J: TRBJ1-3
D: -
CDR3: CSVGVGAGNTIYF
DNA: TGCAGCGTTGGAGTCGGGGCTGGAAACACCATATATTTT

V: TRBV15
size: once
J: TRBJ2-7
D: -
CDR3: CATSRGGEYLYEQYF
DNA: TGTGCCACCAGCAGAGGGGGGGAATATCTCTACGAGCAGTACTTC

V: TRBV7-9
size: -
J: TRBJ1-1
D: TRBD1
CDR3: CASSLVTPGQGNTEAFF
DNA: TGTGCCAGCAGCTTAGTGACTCCGGGACAGGGGAACACTGAAGCTTTCTTT

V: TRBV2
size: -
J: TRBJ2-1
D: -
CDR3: CASSDPRTGGLYNEQFF
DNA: TGTGCCAGCAGTGATCCTCGTACGGGGGGCCTGTACAATGAGCAGTTCTTC

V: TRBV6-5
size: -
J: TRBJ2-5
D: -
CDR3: CASGSRETQYF
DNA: TGTGCCAGCGGGTCTAGAGAGACCCAGTACTTC

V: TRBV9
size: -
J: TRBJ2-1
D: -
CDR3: CASSVDIILGEQFF
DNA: TGTGCCAGCAGCGTAGATATAATTTTGGGTGAGCAGTTCTTC

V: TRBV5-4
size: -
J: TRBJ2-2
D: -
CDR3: CASSSRGGELFF
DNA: TGTGCCAGCAGCTCAAGGGGCGGGGAGCTGTTTTTT

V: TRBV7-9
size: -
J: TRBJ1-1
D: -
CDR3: CASTRLLNTEAFF
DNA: TGTGCCAGCACCCGGTTACTGAACACTGAAGCTTTCTTT

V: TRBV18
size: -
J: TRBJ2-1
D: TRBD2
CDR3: CASSPPGGVGEQFF
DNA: TGTGCCAGCTCACCACCGGGAGGGGTCGGTGAGCAGTTCTTC

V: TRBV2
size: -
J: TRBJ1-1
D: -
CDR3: CASRSRGAGTEAFF
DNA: TGTGCCAGCAGGTCCCGGGGGGCGGGGACTGAAGCTTTCTTT